A single T cell receptor (beta chain) is shown here with its context. Its antigen remains unidentified. The sample belongs to a study of cytomegalovirus exposure and HLA in healthy donors. Whole-study context: The 100 to 150 validation repertoires matched the 500 to 750 first-cohort repertoires in platform, a later analysis reported.

The V gene's germline CDR1 is SNHLY and CDR2 FYNNEI. V lost 7 bases, J lost 2 bases, and 7 bases lay in between. The CDR3 contains 12 residues. The donors were part of the 120-subject validation cohort, which stood apart from the approximately 630-subject first cohort. Study observations and caveats: In vitro, three CMV-associated chains proved specific for CMV antigens. Most observed TCR sequences were rare, whereas some public TCRs were detected in many donors.

Measured with immunoSEQ multiplex PCR; TCRdb has only the in-frame clones, and not every one. Among fewer than 95,000 clones listed, approximately 94% were seen once. The rearrangement joins TRBV2 to TRBJ2-3; no reliable D call. This receptor was obtained from a woman under 30 in good health and CMV-seronegative. Input material: PBMCs. As DNA, the CDR3 is TGTGCCAGCAACACGATCACAGATACGCAGTATTTT. Translated: CASNTITDTQYF.